This entry features one TCR beta chain sequence. As yet, its antigen is unknown. The germline CDR1 and CDR2 sequences are SGHRS and YFSETQ. The CDR3 extends over 18 amino acids. The V end was cut by 0 bases, the J end by 2 bases, with 20 bases between. This sample is drawn from a study of type 1 regulatory T cells. At the level of the study: T-allo10 is an in vitro-generated, Tr1-enriched CD4 T cell product specific for alloantigen. Findings of the study overall: Type 1 regulatory T cells had a more restricted TCR repertoire than non-type 1 regulatory T cells.

From the reads, TCRdb called clonotypes with MiXCR, one entry per CDR3 protein. This table holds tens of thousands of distinct CDR3 sequences, more than 45% found once. The sample was cultured non-Tr1 T cells, either the whole culture or a sorted T cell fraction (not recorded which). The sequence was collected from a human donor in good health. V gene TRBV5-1 combines with J gene TRBJ1-2; tentatively, D is TRBD1 (6 bases). The CDR3 loop is CASSLGGTRSSGNYGYTF. CDR3 nucleotide sequence: TGCGCCAGCAGCTTGGGAGGGACACGATCTTCTGGGAACTATGGCTACACCTTC.